The 24 T cell receptor beta chains below were found in one sample sequenced in a study of shared clonotypes between healthy human individuals. Some clones are missing from TCRdb's copy, which holds only in-frame ones; the method was immunoSEQ multiplex PCR. This sample carries more than 400,000 clones, approximately 95% of them seen once, and the ten largest clones take about 0.064%. Material for sequencing was naive CD4+ T cells sorted from blood. Documented subset: CD45RA+ positively selected. The receptors were gathered from a young woman in good health.

This sequence joins TRBV7-9 and TRBJ2-7; D is perhaps TRBD1 (5 bases). This CDR3 has 14 amino acids. Trimming removed 5 bases at V and 5 bases at J, with 16 bases between. The germline V gene encodes CDR1 SEHNR and CDR2 FQNEAQ (reference sequence). CDR3 amino acids: CASSPNQGWDEQYF. CDR3 nucleotides: TGTGCCAGCAGCCCGAATCAGGGTTGGGACGAGCAGTACTTC. Using reference TRBV7-9 and TRBJ2-7 for the parts outside the CDR3, the full variable domain is DTGVSQNPRHKITKRGQNVTFRCDPISEHNRLYWYRQTLGQGPEFLTYFQNEAQLEKSRLLSDRFSAERPKGSFSTLEIQRTEQGDSAMYLCASSPNQGWDEQYFGPGTRLTVT.

This chain links TRBV27 with TRBJ2-7, with no clear D. There are 14 residues in the CDR3. Trimming removed 0 bases from V and 6 bases from J, with 12 bases in between. Germline values: CDR1 MNHEY, CDR2 SMNVEV (reference sequence). CDR3 bases: TGTGCCAGCAGTTTATCCTCCCCGGCCATCGAGCAGTACTTC. Protein sequence: CASSLSSPAIEQYF.

This chain joins TRBV10-3 and TRBJ2-2; no definite D call. The germline CDR1 and CDR2 sequences are ENHRY and SYGVKD. Deletions cut 6 bases from V and 4 bases from J, with 24 bases between. The CDR3 length is 18 residues. In nucleotides, the CDR3 is TGTGCCATCAGCAAGCTAGAACCTGGGAAAAACCCCACCGGGGAGCTGTTTTTT. Translation gives CAISKLEPGKNPTGELFF.

The chain combines TRBV5-1 with TRBJ2-5; D is undetermined. The CDR3 loop spans 14 amino acids. Trimming took off 0 bases at V and 2 bases at J, with 8 bases between the two ends. CDR1 and CDR2 from the germline V gene are SGHRS and YFSETQ. DNA for the CDR3: TGCGCCAGCAGCTTGGGCAGTGTACAAGAGACCCAGTACTTC. It yields the protein CASSLGSVQETQYF.

The gene calls are TRBV28 and TRBJ1-1; D gene unclear. V was clipped by 2 bases and J by 4 bases, with 8 bases between them. CDR3 size: 13 residues. Germline V lookup: CDR1 MDHEN, CDR2 SYDVKM. The CDR3 DNA is TGTGCCAGCAGTTTAGACTCAACCACTGAAGCTTTCTTT. The encoded protein is CASSLDSTTEAFF.

The chain has TRBV15 and TRBJ2-7, with 8 nucleotides matching TRBD1. Germline CDR1 is LNHNV and CDR2 is YYDKDF (reference sequence). This CDR3 has 13 amino acids. With V trimmed by 6 bases and J by 5 bases, 6 bases remained unmatched. The CDR3 here is CATRLGQGHEQYF. DNA of the CDR3: TGTGCCACCAGGCTAGGACAGGGCCACGAGCAGTACTTC.

J is TRBJ2-7 and V is TRBV7-2; 9 bases match TRBD2. The J segment lost 4 bases and the V segment lost 2 bases, leaving 9 bases of the junction unmatched. The germline V gene encodes CDR1 SGHTA and CDR2 FQGNSA. This CDR3 has 16 amino acids. The CDR3 sequence: CASSLTPLSGRYEQYF. In DNA, the CDR3 is TGTGCCAGCAGCTTAACCCCACTTAGCGGGAGATACGAGCAGTACTTC.

The rearrangement links TRBV5-1 to TRBJ2-1; 14 nucleotides agree with TRBD2. V trimming: 4 bases; J trimming: 7 bases; junction bases outside the gene matches: 13. The CDR3 spans 18 residues. Per the germline V gene, CDR1 is SGHRS and CDR2 is YFSETQ. The CDR3 is CASSELSGTSGSRNEQFF. For the CDR3, the DNA is TGCGCCAGCAGCGAACTTTCCGGGACTAGCGGGAGTAGAAATGAGCAGTTCTTC.

This chain uses TRBV2 with TRBJ1-1; tentative D call: TRBD1 (6 bases). The CDR3 has 14 amino acids. The V gene's germline CDR1 is SNHLY and CDR2 FYNNEI. V lost 5 bases and J 5 bases, leaving 15 bases between the germline ends. The CDR3 nucleotides read TGTGCCAGCAGTTCGGGGGGCGTACAGACTGAAGCTTTCTTT. It translates to CASSSGGVQTEAFF.

V and J are TRBV7-2 and TRBJ2-7; 10 nucleotides line up with TRBD2. After removal of 5 bases from V and 2 bases from J, the junction contained 6 bases not matched to a gene. This CDR3 contains 15 residues. CDR1 SGHTA and CDR2 FQGNSA come from the germline V gene. CDR3 region: CASSPRAGGPYEQYF. CDR3 in DNA: TGTGCCAGCAGCCCTAGAGCGGGAGGGCCCTACGAGCAGTACTTC.

V gene TRBV4-2 combines with J gene TRBJ2-7; the match to TRBD2 covers 7 bases. The germline V gene has CDR1 LGHNA and CDR2 YNFKEQ. Trimming removed 4 bases from V and 0 bases from J; junction bases left unmatched: 9. The CDR3 length is 16 residues. CDR3: CASSPHASGNSYEQYF. DNA of the CDR3: TGTGCCAGCAGCCCACACGCTAGCGGTAACTCCTACGAGCAGTACTTC.

The V gene is TRBV5-6, the J gene TRBJ2-2, with no clear D. CDR1 SGHDT and CDR2 YYEEEE come from the germline V gene. The CDR3 extends over 15 amino acids. Trimming left V 0 bases short and J 5 bases short, with 11 bases between. Written as DNA, the CDR3 is TGTGCCAGCAGCTTGGGAAGTAAATTAACCGGGGAGCTGTTTTTT. Encoded protein: CASSLGSKLTGELFF.

The CDR3 region is CASSQESQGYYEQYF. In nucleotides, the CDR3 is TGCGCCAGCAGCCAAGAATCGCAGGGTTATTACGAGCAGTACTTC. This sequence joins TRBV4-1 and TRBJ2-7, with D possibly being TRBD1 (5 bases). The CDR3 has 15 amino acids. Per germline, CDR1 MGHRA and CDR2 YSYEKL. V was cut by 0 bases and J by 4 bases, with 13 bases left in between.

The rearrangement links TRBV6-5 to TRBJ2-7; 9 bases match TRBD1. Germline lookup yields CDR1 MNHEY and CDR2 SVGAGI. The CDR3 is 15 residues long. The junction had 9 bases not matched to a gene; V was cut back by 5 bases and J by 4 bases. CDR3 nucleotide sequence: TGTGCCAGCAGTAGGGGGGGGACAGGGAGGTACGAGCAGTACTTC. Its protein is CASSRGGTGRYEQYF.

In this sample, this clone turned up once. This sample includes further DNA sequences coding for the same CDR3. The chain combines TRBV28 with TRBJ2-5, with D perhaps given as TRBD1 or TRBD2 (5 bases each). Germline V gene data show CDR1 as MDHEN and CDR2 as SYDVKM. Between the trimmed V and J ends, which lost 4 bases and 4 bases, there was a span of 7 bases. The CDR3 sequence is 12 residues long. CDR3 loop: CASSWDGETQYF. DNA of the CDR3: TGTGCCAGCAGTTGGGACGGAGAGACCCAGTACTTC.

In DNA, the CDR3 is TGTGCCAGTATACAGTATGGCTACACCTTC. It specifies CASIQYGYTF. The chain combines TRBV19 with TRBJ1-2; D remains ambiguous. The CDR3 consists of 10 residues. CDR1 and CDR2 (germline): LNHDA, SQIVND (reference sequence). The germline V and J ends were trimmed by 7 bases and 5 bases, with 5 bases remaining between them. Complete variable domain (other parts from reference TRBV19 and TRBJ1-2): DGGITQSPKYLFRKEGQNVTLSCEQNLNHDAMYWYRQDPGQGLRLIYYSQIVNDFQKGDIAEGYSVSREKKESFPLTVTSAQKNPTAFYLCASIQYGYTFGSGTRLTVV.

Here the CDR3 reads CASRTSSNTYEQYF. The CDR3 nucleotides are TGTGCCAGTAGAACTAGTAGTAACACCTACGAGCAGTACTTC. The chain recombines TRBV19 with TRBJ2-7; possibly TRBD2 for D (5 bases). Germline CDR1 is LNHDA and CDR2 is SQIVND (reference sequence). The CDR3 extends over 14 amino acids. The germline V and J ends were trimmed by 6 bases and 2 bases, with 14 bases remaining between them.

This chain uses TRBV19 with TRBJ2-6, with TRBD1 matching 10 bases. Germline V CDR1 and CDR2: LNHDA, SQIVND (reference sequence). The CDR3 sequence is 18 residues long. Trimming took 0 bases from V and 2 from J; bases not matched to a gene: 4. The CDR3 spells CASSIDRDRGAGANVLTF. The CDR3 nucleotides read TGTGCCAGTAGTATAGACCGGGACAGGGGTGCTGGGGCCAACGTCCTGACTTTC.

The chain carries TRBV21-1 and TRBJ2-3; the D call of TRBD1 is as the table states it, not checked on the DNA. TRBV21-1 constitutes a pseudogene. This CDR3 spans 18 amino acids. CDR3 nucleotides: TGTGCCAGCAGCAGGTCAGGATGCGAGATTTCTAGCACAGATACGCAGTATTTT. Its protein product is CASSRSGCEISSTDTQYF.

This chain joins TRBV25-1 and TRBJ2-7, with 9 bases that match TRBD1. V shed 3 bases, J shed 2 bases, and the junction held 8 bases outside the gene matches. This CDR3 contains 16 residues. Per the germline V gene, CDR1 is MGHDK and CDR2 is SYGVNS. CDR3 DNA: TGTGCCAGCAGTGATTATACCGGGACAGGGACCTACGAGCAGTACTTC. Amino acid sequence: CASSDYTGTGTYEQYF.

This sequence joins TRBV18 and TRBJ2-3, with 7 positions matching TRBD2. Germline values: CDR1 KGHSH, CDR2 LQKENI. Germline trimming cut 1 base from V and 6 bases from J; bases unmatched to any gene: 10. This CDR3 is built from 16 residues. The CDR3: CASSPRDYPSGDTQYF. In DNA, the CDR3 is TGTGCCAGCTCACCACGGGACTACCCATCTGGGGATACGCAGTATTTT.

The chain combines TRBV2 with TRBJ2-7, with 10 bases aligning to TRBD2. From germline, CDR1 is SNHLY and CDR2 FYNNEI. The CDR3 loop spans 15 amino acids. J gave up 6 bases and V 1 base, and 6 bases lay outside the gene matches. CDR3 amino acids: CASSEGLAGVGEQYF. The CDR3 region has the DNA TGTGCCAGCAGTGAAGGGCTAGCGGGAGTGGGCGAGCAGTACTTC.

The chain joins TRBV2 to TRBJ2-7; maybe TRBD1 (6 bases). V was cut by 2 bases and J by 4 bases, with 9 bases left in between. Germline CDR1 is SNHLY and CDR2 is FYNNEI. The CDR3 has 13 amino acids. The CDR3 sequence is CASSESGVYEQYF. The CDR3 DNA reads as TGTGCCAGCAGTGAATCAGGGGTGTACGAGCAGTACTTC.

The chain recombines TRBV18 with TRBJ2-7; D unresolved. The germline V gene encodes CDR1 KGHSH and CDR2 LQKENI. This CDR3 is 13 amino acids long. V dropped 2 bases and J dropped 0 bases, with 5 bases sitting between them. The CDR3 protein is CASSPISSYEQYF. The CDR3 DNA follows: TGTGCCAGCTCACCAATTTCCTCCTACGAGCAGTACTTC. Together with reference TRBV18 and TRBJ2-7, the CDR3 gives the full variable domain: NAGVMQNPRHLVRRRGQEARLRCSPMKGHSHVYWYRQLPEEGLKFMVYLQKENIIDESGMPKERFSAEFPKEGPSILRIQQVVRGDSAAYFCASSPISSYEQYFGPGTRLTVT.